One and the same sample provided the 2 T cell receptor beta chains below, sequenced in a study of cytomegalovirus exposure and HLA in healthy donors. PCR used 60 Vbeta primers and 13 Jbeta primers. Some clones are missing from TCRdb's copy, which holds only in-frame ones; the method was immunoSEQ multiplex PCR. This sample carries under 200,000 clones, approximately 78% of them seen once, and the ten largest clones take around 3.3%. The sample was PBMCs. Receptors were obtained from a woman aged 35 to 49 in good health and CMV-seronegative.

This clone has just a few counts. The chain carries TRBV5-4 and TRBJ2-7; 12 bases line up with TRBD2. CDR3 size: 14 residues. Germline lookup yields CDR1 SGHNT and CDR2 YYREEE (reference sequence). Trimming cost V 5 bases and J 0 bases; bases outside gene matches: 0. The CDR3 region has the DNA TGTGCCAGCAGACTAGCGGGGGGCTCCTACGAGCAGTACTTC. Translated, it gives CASRLAGGSYEQYF.

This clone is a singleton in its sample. The CDR3 region is CASSRTSGGRADTQYF. For the CDR3, the DNA is TGTGCCAGCAGCCGGACTAGCGGGGGGAGGGCAGATACGCAGTATTTT. The chain combines TRBV5-6 with TRBJ2-3, with TRBD2 identical over 14 bases. Unmatched junction bases numbered 5, after V lost 4 bases and J lost 4 bases. The CDR3 sequence is 16 residues long. Germline V gives CDR1 SGHDT, CDR2 YYEEEE. Full variable domain (outside the CDR3, taken from reference TRBV5-6 and TRBJ2-3): DAGVTQSPTHLIKTRGQQVTLRCSPKSGHDTVSWYQQALGQGPQFIFQYYEEEERQRGNFPDRFSGHQFPNYSSELNVNALLLGDSALYLCASSRTSGGRADTQYFGPGTRLTVL.